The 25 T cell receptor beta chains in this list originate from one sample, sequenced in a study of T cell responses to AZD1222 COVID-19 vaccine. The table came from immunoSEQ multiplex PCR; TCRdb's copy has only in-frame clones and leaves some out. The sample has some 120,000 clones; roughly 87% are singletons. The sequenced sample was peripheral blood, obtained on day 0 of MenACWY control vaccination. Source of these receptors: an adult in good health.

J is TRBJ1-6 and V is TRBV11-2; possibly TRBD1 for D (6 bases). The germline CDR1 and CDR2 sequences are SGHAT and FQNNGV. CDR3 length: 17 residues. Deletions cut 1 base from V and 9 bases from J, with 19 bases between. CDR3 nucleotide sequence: TGTGCCAGCAGCTTAGCCCCGGCAGGGGTGAGTGGTTCACCCCTCCACTTT. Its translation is CASSLAPAGVSGSPLHF. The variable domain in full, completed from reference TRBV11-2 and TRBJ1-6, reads EAGVAQSPRYKIIEKRQSVAFWCNPISGHATLYWYQQILGQGPKLLIQFQNNGVVDDSQLPKDRFSAERLKGVDSTLKIQPAKLEDSAVYLCASSLAPAGVSGSPLHFGNGTRLTVT.

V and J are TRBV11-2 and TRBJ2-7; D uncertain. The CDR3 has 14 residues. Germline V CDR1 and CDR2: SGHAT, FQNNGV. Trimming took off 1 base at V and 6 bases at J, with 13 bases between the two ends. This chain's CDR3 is CASSLGRTVREQYF. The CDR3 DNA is TGTGCCAGCAGCTTAGGGCGCACGGTGCGCGAGCAGTACTTC.

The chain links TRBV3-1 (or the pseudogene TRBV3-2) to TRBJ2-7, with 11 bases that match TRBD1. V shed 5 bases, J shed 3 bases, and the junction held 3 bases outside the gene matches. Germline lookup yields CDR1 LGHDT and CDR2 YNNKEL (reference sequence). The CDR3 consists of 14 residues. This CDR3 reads CASSFGTGGYEQYF. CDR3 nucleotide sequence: TGTGCCAGCAGCTTCGGGACAGGGGGCTACGAGCAGTACTTC.

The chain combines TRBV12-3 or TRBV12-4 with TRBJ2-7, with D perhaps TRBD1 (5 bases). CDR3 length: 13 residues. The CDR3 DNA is TGTGCCAGCAGTTTAGGGGGCTCCAACGAGCAGTACGTC. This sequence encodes CASSLGGSNEQYV.

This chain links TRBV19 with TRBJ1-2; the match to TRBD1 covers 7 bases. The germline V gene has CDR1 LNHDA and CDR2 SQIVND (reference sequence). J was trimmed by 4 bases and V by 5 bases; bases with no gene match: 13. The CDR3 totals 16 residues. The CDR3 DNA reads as TGTGCCAGTAGTGCCCTTAAGAGGGGGCCGGTCTATGGCTACACCTTC. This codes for CASSALKRGPVYGYTF.

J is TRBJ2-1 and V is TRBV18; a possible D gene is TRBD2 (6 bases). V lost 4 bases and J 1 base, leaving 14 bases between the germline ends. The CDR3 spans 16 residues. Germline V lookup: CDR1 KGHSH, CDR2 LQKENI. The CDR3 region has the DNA TGTGCCAGCTCACATAATAGCGGTGCTTCCTACAATGAGCAGTTCTTC. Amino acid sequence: CASSHNSGASYNEQFF.

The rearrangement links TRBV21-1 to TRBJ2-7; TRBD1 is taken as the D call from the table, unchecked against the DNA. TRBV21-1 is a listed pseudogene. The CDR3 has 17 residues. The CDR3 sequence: CASNPGGDRVDTYEQYV. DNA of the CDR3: TGTGCCAGCAACCCCGGTGGGGACAGGGTTGACACCTACGAGCAGTACGTC.

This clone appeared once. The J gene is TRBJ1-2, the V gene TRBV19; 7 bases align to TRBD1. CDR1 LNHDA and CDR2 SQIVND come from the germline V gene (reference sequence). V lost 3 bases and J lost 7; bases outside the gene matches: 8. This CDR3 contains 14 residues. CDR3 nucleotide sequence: TGTGCCAGTAGTATCCTTGACAGGGTGGCTGGCTACACCTTC. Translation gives CASSILDRVAGYTF.

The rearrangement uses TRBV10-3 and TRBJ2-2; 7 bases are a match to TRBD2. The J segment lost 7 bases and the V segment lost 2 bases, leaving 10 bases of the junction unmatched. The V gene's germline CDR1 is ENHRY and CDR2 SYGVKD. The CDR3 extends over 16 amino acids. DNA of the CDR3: TGTGCCATCAGTGAGGCCGCGGCGGGAGACGGCGGGGAGCTGTTTTTT. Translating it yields CAISEAAAGDGGELFF.

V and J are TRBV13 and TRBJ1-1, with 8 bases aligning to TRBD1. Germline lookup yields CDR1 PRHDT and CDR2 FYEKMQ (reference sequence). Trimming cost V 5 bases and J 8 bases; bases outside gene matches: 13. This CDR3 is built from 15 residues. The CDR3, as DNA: TGTGCCAGCAGCACCGGAGGTGACAGGGGTAGGGAAGCTTTCTTT. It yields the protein CASSTGGDRGREAFF.

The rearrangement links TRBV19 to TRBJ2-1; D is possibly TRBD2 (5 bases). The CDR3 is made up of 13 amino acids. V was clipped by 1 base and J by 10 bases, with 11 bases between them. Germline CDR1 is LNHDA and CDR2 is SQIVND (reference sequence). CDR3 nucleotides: TGTGCCAGTAGTATAGTGGACTCGGGGGAGCAGTTCTTC. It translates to CASSIVDSGEQFF.

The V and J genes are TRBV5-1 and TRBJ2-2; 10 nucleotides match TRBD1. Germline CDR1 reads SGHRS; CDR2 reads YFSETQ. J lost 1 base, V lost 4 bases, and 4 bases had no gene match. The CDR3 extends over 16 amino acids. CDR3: CASSIWTGGNTGELFF. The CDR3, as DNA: TGCGCCAGCAGCATCTGGACAGGGGGGAACACCGGGGAGCTGTTTTTT.

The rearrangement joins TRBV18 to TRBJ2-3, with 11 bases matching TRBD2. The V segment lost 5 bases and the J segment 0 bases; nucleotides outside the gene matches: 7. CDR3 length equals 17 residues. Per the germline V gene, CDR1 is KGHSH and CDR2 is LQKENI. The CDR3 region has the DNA TGTGCCAGCTCAGCACTAGCGGGAGCGGTTAGCACAGATACGCAGTATTTT. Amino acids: CASSALAGAVSTDTQYF.

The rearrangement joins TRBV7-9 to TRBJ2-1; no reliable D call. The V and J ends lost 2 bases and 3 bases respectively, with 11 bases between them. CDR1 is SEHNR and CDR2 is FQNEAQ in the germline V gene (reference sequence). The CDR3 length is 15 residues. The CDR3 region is CASSLLAGNYNEQFF. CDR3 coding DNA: TGTGCCAGCAGCTTACTGGCCGGAAACTACAATGAGCAGTTCTTC.

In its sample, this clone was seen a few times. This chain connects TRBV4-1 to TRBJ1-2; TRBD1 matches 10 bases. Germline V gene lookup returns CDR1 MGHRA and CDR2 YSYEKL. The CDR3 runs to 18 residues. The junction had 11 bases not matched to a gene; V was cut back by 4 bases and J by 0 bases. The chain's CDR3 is CASSLNPGQGNSNYGYTF. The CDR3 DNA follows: TGCGCCAGCAGCCTTAATCCGGGACAGGGGAACTCTAACTATGGCTACACCTTC.

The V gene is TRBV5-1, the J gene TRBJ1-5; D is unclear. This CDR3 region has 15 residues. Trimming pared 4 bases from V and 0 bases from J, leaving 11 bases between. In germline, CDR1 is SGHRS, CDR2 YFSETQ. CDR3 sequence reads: CASSATGLSNQPQHF. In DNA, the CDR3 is TGCGCCAGCAGCGCGACGGGCCTTAGCAATCAGCCCCAGCATTTT. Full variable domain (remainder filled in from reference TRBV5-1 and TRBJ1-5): KAGVTQTPRYLIKTRGQQVTLSCSPISGHRSVSWYQQTPGQGLQFLFEYFSETQRNKGNFPGRFSGRQFSNSRSEMNVSTLELGDSALYLCASSATGLSNQPQHFGDGTRLSIL.

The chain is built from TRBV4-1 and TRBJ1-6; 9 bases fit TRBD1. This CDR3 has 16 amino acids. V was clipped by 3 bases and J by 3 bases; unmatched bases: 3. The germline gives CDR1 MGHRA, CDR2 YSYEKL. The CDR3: CASSQTGGSYNSPLHF. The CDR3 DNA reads TGCGCCAGCAGCCAGACAGGGGGTAGCTATAATTCACCCCTCCACTTT.

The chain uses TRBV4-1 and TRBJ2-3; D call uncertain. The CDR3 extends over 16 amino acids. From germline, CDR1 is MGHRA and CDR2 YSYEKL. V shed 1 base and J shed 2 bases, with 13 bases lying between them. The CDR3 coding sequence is TGCGCCAGCAGCCAAGTTCGGATAGAGATCACAGATACGCAGTATTTT. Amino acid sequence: CASSQVRIEITDTQYF.

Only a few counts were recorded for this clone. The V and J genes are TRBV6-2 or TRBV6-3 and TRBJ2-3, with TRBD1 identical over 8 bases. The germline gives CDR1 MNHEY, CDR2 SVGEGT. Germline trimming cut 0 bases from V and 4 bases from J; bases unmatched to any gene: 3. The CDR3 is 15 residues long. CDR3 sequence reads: CASSYSGTGPDTQYF. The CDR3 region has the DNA TGTGCCAGCAGTTACTCCGGGACAGGACCAGATACGCAGTATTTT.

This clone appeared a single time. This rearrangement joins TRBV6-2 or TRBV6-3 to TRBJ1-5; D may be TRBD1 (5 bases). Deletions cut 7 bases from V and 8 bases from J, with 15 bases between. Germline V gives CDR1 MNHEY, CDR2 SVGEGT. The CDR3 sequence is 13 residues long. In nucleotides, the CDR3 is TGTGCCAGCACCCCATGGGACCTGGAGCCCCAGCATTTT. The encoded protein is CASTPWDLEPQHF.

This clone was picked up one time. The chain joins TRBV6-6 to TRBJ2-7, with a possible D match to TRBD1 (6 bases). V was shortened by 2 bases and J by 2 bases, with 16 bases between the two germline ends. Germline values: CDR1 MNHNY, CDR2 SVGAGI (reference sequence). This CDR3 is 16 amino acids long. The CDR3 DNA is TGTGCCAGCAGTTACCGGGACACACTGACTACCTACGAGCAGTACTTC. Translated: CASSYRDTLTTYEQYF.

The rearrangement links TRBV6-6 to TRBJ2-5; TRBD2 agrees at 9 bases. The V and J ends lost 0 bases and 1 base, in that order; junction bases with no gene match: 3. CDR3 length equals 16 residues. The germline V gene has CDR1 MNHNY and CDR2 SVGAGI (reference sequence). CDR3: CASSYSGGGAQETQYF. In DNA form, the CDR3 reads TGTGCCAGCAGTTACTCTGGCGGGGGGGCCCAAGAGACCCAGTACTTC.

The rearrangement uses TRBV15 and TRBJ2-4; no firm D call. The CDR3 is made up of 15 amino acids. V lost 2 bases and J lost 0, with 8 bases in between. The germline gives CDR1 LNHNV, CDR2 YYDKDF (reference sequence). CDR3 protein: CATSRSDIAKNIQYF. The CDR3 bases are TGTGCCACCAGCAGATCAGACATAGCCAAAAACATTCAGTACTTC.

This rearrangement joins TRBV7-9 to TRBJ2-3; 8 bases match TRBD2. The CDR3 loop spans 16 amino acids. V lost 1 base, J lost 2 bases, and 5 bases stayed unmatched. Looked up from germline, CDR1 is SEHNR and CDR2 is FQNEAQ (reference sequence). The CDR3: CASSLGQRGTTDTQYF. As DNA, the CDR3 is TGTGCCAGCAGCTTAGGCCAGCGGGGGACCACAGATACGCAGTATTTT.

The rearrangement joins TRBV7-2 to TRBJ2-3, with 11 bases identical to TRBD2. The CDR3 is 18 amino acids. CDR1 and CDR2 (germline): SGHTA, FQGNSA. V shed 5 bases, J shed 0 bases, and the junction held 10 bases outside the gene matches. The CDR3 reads CASSPGTLAGGSTDTQYF. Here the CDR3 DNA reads TGTGCCAGCAGCCCCGGGACTCTAGCGGGGGGAAGCACAGATACGCAGTATTTT.